One TCR beta chain is described in this entry. Trimming removed 4 bases at V and 2 bases at J, with 6 bases between. The CDR3 spans 13 residues. Looked up from germline, CDR1 is SGHTA and CDR2 is FQGTGA. How the authors handled the data: Nucleated cell counts were estimated from reference gene primer amplification. Generated by immunoSEQ multiplex PCR, the TCRdb table keeps only in-frame clones and is missing some. That table supplies the V and J calls and clone size; D and trimming were determined from the DNA. Of about 380,000 clones in the sample, less than 85% were seen once. This sample is part of a study of blood T cell repertoires in COVID-19.

The sequence was collected from a woman aged 18-29 years with acute or convalescent COVID-19. The sequencing sample was made of peripheral blood. The rearrangement uses TRBV7-3 and TRBJ1-5; possible D gene TRBD1, 6 bases. CDR3 protein: CASSYRGNQPQHF. In DNA form, the CDR3 reads TGTGCCAGCAGCTACAGGGGCAATCAGCCCCAGCATTTT.